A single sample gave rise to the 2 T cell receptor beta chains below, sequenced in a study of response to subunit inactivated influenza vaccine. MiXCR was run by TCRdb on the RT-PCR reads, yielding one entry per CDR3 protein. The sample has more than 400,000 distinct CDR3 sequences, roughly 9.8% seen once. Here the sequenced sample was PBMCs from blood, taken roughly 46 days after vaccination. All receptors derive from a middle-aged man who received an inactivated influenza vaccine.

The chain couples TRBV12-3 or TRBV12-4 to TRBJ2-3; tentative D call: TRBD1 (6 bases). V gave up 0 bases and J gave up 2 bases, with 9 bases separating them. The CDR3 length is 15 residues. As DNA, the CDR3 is TGTGCCAGCAGTTTAGCGGGGGCCGCCACAGATACGCAGTATTTT. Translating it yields CASSLAGAATDTQYF.

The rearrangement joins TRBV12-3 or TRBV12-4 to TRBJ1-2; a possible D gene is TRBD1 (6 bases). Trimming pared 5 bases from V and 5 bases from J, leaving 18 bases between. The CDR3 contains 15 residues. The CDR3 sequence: CASSHARTGRYGYTF. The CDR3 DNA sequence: TGTGCCAGCAGTCACGCCCGTACAGGGAGGTATGGCTACACCTTC.